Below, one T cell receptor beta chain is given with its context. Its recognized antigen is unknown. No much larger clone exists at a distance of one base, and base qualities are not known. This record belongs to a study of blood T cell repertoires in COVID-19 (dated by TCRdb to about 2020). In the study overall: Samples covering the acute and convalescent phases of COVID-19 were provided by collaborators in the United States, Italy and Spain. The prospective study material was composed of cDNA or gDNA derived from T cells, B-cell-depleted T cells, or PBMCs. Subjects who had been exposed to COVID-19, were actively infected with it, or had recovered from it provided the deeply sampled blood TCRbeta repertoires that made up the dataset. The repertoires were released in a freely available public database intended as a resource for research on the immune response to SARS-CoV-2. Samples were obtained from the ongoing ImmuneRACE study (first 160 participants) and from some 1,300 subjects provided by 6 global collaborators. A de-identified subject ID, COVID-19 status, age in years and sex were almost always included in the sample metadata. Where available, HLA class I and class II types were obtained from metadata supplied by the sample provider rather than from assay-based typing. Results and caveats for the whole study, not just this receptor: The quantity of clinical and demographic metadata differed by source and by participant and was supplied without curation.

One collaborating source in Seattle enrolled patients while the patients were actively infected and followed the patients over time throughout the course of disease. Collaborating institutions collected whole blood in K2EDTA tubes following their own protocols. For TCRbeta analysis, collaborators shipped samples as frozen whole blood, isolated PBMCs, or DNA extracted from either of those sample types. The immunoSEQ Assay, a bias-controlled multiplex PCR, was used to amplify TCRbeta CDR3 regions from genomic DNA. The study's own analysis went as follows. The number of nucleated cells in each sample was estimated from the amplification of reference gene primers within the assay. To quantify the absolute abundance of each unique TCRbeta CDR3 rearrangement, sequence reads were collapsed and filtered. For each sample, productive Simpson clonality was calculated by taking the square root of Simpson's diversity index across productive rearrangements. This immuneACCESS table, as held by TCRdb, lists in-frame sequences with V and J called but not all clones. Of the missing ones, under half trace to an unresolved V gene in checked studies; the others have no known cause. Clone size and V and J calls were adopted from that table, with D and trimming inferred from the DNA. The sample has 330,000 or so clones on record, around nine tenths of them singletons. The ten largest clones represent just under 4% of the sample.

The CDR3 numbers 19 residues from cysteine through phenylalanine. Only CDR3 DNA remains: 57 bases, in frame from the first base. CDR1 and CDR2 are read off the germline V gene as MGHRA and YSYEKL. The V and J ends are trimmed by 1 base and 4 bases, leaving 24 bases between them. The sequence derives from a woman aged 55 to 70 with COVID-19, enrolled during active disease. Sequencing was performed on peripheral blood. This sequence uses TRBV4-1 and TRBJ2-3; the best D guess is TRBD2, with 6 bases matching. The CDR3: CASSQAAYPGSGGADTQYF. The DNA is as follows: TGCGCCAGCAGCCAAGCCGCGTACCCGGGGAGCGGCGGGGCAGATACGCAGTATTTT.